The 19 T cell receptor beta chains in this list originate from one sample, sequenced in a study of read filtering for tumor transcriptome and immune sequencing. Molecular barcoded adaptors covering alpha/delta and beta/gamma chains were used on roughly 400 ng RNA. From the reads, TCRdb called clonotypes with MiXCR, one entry per CDR3 protein. The sample consists of some 40,000 distinct CDR3 sequences, about 10% of them appearing once. The sample was a population of CD138-negative cells sorted from bone marrow. All receptors come from a donor aged 40 or over with multiple myeloma.

This clonotype was observed many times. In nucleotides, the CDR3 is TGCGCCAGCAGCTTGGGCCGGGGAGGTGAGCAGTTCTTC. This codes for CASSLGRGGEQFF. The chain employs TRBV5-1 and TRBJ2-1; maybe TRBD2 (6 bases). The V end was cut by 0 bases, the J end by 9 bases, with 10 bases between. Germline assignment: CDR1 SGHRS and CDR2 YFSETQ. The CDR3 loop spans 13 amino acids.

This clonotype was picked up many times. This chain connects TRBV7-2 to TRBJ2-3; TRBD2 matches 9 bases. Per the germline V gene, CDR1 is SGHTA and CDR2 is FQGNSA. V was pared by 5 bases and J by 6 bases, with 6 bases of the junction left unmatched. There are 14 residues in the CDR3. The CDR3 region has the DNA TGTGCCAGCAGCGTGGGACTAGCAACGGATACGCAGTATTTT. Translating gives CASSVGLATDTQYF.

There are many counts of this clonotype. The rearrangement uses TRBV20-1 and TRBJ2-7; D gene unclear. CDR1 and CDR2 from the germline V gene are DFQATT and SNEGSKA (reference sequence). CDR3 size: 11 residues. V was trimmed by 5 bases and J by 5 bases, leaving 10 bases between them. The DNA of the CDR3 is TGCAGTGCTGGCCTCTCTAACGAGCAGTACTTC. Amino acid sequence: CSAGLSNEQYF.

This clonotype occurred many times. The chain combines TRBV29-1 with TRBJ2-3; maybe TRBD1 (5 bases). The CDR3 has 13 amino acids. Per the germline V gene, CDR1 is SQVTM and CDR2 is ANQGSEA. The V and J ends lost 2 bases and 2 bases respectively, with 8 bases between them. CDR3 nucleotides: TGCAGCGTTGAAAAGACAGCCACAGATACGCAGTATTTT. Residues: CSVEKTATDTQYF.

The chain joins TRBV3-1 to TRBJ2-3; D is unclear. The CDR3 totals 14 residues. CDR1 is LGHDT, CDR2 YNNKEL, per germline (reference sequence). The V end was cut by 4 bases, the J end by 2 bases, with 10 bases between. The CDR3 DNA sequence: TGTGCCAGCAGCCGTCGTGGCACCACAGATACGCAGTATTTT. The encoded protein is CASSRRGTTDTQYF.

This clonotype was detected ten times or more. The chain combines TRBV28 with TRBJ1-5, with TRBD1 as a possible D gene (5 bases). Germline lookup yields CDR1 MDHEN and CDR2 SYDVKM. V lost 2 bases and J 5 bases, leaving 16 bases between the germline ends. CDR3 length: 16 residues. In DNA, the CDR3 is TGTGCCAGCAGTTTAGGGGCAGAAGTGTACTATCAGCCCCAGCATTTT. This codes for CASSLGAEVYYQPQHF.

This clonotype was detected only a few times. This is likely a read error, given that the CDR3 carries no conserved phenylalanine or tryptophan at its end. The chain combines TRBV7-2 with TRBJ2-4; the D gene is possibly TRBD1 (6 bases). Trimming removed 5 bases from V and 0 bases from J, with 14 bases in between. Germline loops: CDR1 SGHTA, CDR2 FQGNSA. The CDR3 covers 16 residues. In DNA, the CDR3 is TGTGCCAGCAGCCCAAGGACAGCTCTAGCCAAAAACATTCAGTACTTA. It specifies CASSPRTALAKNIQYL.

This clonotype was seen once. Being one base from a much bigger clone, this may be a read error. The chain carries TRBV3-1 and TRBJ1-1; 7 bases fit TRBD1. Looked up from germline, CDR1 is LGHDT and CDR2 is YNNKEL (reference sequence). The CDR3 is made up of 16 amino acids. CDR3 protein: CASSLSGRGRNTEALF. The CDR3 nucleotides read TGTGCCAGCAGCCTTTCAGGGAGGGGGCGGAACACTGAAGCTCTCTTT.

This clonotype appeared many times. The rearrangement uses TRBV4-1 and TRBJ2-3; D may be TRBD1 (5 bases). The CDR3 has 18 residues. Germline V gene data show CDR1 as MGHRA and CDR2 as YSYEKL. V lost 0 bases and J lost 3, with 19 bases in between. CDR3 coding DNA: TGCGCCAGCAGCCAAGATTATCGTCTACAGGTTAGAACAGATACGCAGTATTTT. Its protein is CASSQDYRLQVRTDTQYF.

This clonotype was found a few times. This may stem from a read error, because a much larger clone lies one nucleotide away. The chain joins TRBV28 to TRBJ1-2, with no clear D. V gave up 8 bases and J gave up 3 bases, with 7 bases separating them. The CDR3 totals 11 residues. Looked up from germline, CDR1 is MDHEN and CDR2 is SYDVKM. The CDR3 sequence is CASLSDYGYTF. CDR3 bases: TGTGCCAGCCTCTCCGACTATGGCTACACCTTC.

On this clonotype itself: A read error may explain this, as a much larger clone is one base away. The chain links TRBV6-2 or TRBV6-3 to TRBJ1-1; D is uncertain. Germline CDR1 MNHEY, CDR2 SVGEGT. The CDR3 spans 13 residues. DNA for the CDR3: TGTGCCAGCAGTTACCGGGCGAACACTGAAGCTTCCTTT. Translating gives CASSYRANTEASF.

This clonotype was recorded many times. V usage is TRBV5-1 and J usage is TRBJ2-7, with D tentatively TRBD2 (6 bases). The CDR3 spans 17 residues. V lost 0 bases and J 0 bases, leaving 16 bases between the germline ends. The germline V gene encodes CDR1 SGHRS and CDR2 YFSETQ. The CDR3 reads CASSLAPGLLSSYEQYF. For the CDR3, the DNA is TGCGCCAGCAGCTTGGCCCCGGGACTCCTAAGCTCCTACGAGCAGTACTTC. The variable domain in full, completed from reference TRBV5-1 and TRBJ2-7, reads KAGVTQTPRYLIKTRGQQVTLSCSPISGHRSVSWYQQTPGQGLQFLFEYFSETQRNKGNFPGRFSGRQFSNSRSEMNVSTLELGDSALYLCASSLAPGLLSSYEQYFGPGTRLTVT.

This clonotype was counted between two and nine times. The chain couples TRBV9 to TRBJ2-2; no firm D call. Germline V CDR1 and CDR2: SGDLS, YYNGEE. Trimming left V 10 bases short and J 1 base short, with 17 bases between. CDR3 length: 15 residues. The CDR3 sequence: CASASSSQNTGELFF. The CDR3 coding sequence is TGTGCCTCGGCCTCATCGTCGCAGAACACCGGGGAGCTGTTTTTT.

This clonotype was observed at least ten times. The V call is TRBV11-2, the J call TRBJ1-1, with a weak D call TRBD1 (5 bases). V lost 5 bases, J lost 5 bases, and 18 bases lay in between. The V gene's germline CDR1 is SGHAT and CDR2 FQNNGV. The CDR3 is made up of 15 amino acids. DNA for the CDR3: TGTGCCAGCAGCCCTAGCCAGGGAGGGAGGACTGAAGCTTTCTTT. Its protein product is CASSPSQGGRTEAFF.

This clonotype was observed a single time. A much more abundant neighbour one base away suggests this may be a read error. Without the conserved terminal phenylalanine or tryptophan, this CDR3 likely stems from a read error. J is TRBJ1-1 and V is TRBV6-5; D is unresolved. Germline loops: CDR1 MNHEY, CDR2 SVGAGI. The CDR3 runs 14 residues. The DNA for the CDR3 is TGTGCTACAAGACCCCCCACGATGAACACTGAAGCTTTCTAT. Translation: CATRPPTMNTEAFY.

This clonotype was counted ten times or more. This sequence joins TRBV24-1 and TRBJ1-6, with D possibly TRBD1 on 5 matching bases. Germline V gives CDR1 KGHDR, CDR2 SFDVKD. The V end lost 4 bases, the J end lost 10 bases, and 10 bases lay between the germline ends. This CDR3 has 13 amino acids. The CDR3 is CATSEGERSPLHF. The CDR3 bases are TGTGCCACCAGTGAAGGGGAACGGTCACCCCTCCACTTT.

This clonotype was recorded many times. The rearrangement uses TRBV20-1 and TRBJ1-1, with 8 bases lining up with TRBD1. This CDR3 contains 14 residues. Germline trimming cut 3 bases from V and 8 bases from J; bases unmatched to any gene: 11. Germline values: CDR1 DFQATT, CDR2 SNEGSKA (reference sequence). Here the CDR3 DNA reads TGCAGTGCTAGGGAGGGACAGGACGGTTTAGAAGCTTTCTTT. Protein sequence: CSAREGQDGLEAFF.

This clonotype was seen ten or more times. The chain has TRBV14 and TRBJ1-3, with 7 bases matching TRBD1. V was clipped by 4 bases and J by 0 bases; unmatched bases: 6. The CDR3 consists of 16 residues. CDR1 SGHDN and CDR2 FVKESK come from the germline V gene. CDR3 sequence reads: CASSPGGSLSGNTIYF. CDR3 coding DNA: TGTGCCAGCAGCCCAGGGGGGAGCCTCTCTGGAAACACCATATATTTT.

V gene TRBV7-2 combines with J gene TRBJ2-2, with D hard to call. The CDR3 length is 15 residues. V was cut by 2 bases and J by 2 bases, with 9 bases left in between. Germline CDR1 and CDR2: SGHTA and FQGNSA. CDR3 loop: CASSLMSVNTGELFF. As DNA, the CDR3 is TGTGCCAGCAGCTTAATGTCTGTCAACACCGGGGAGCTGTTTTTT.